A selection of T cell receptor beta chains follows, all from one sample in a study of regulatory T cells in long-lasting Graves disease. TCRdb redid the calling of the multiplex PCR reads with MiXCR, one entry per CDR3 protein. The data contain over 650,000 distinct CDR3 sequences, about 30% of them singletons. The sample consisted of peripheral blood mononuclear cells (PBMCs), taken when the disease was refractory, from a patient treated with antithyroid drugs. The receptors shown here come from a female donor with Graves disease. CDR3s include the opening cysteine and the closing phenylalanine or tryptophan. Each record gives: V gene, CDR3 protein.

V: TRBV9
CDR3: CASSQTGTLRTGTNDAEAFF

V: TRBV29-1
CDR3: CSASGTEINEKLFF

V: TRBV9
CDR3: CASTTATTGGSEAFF

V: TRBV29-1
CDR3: CSVIAGLSYNEQFF

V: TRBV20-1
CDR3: CSASRGALVYEQYF

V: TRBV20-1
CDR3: CSAASSNTEAFF

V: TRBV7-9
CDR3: CASSPRGGRAPQHF

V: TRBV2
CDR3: CASSEGLAGNEQFF

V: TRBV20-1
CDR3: CSARVAGGHQPQHF

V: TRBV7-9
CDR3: CASSFKQGTGYTF

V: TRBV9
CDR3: CASSVDGSSLLEQYF

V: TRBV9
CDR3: CASSVGQGNSYGYTF

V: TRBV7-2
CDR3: CASSLRGSGGWETQYF